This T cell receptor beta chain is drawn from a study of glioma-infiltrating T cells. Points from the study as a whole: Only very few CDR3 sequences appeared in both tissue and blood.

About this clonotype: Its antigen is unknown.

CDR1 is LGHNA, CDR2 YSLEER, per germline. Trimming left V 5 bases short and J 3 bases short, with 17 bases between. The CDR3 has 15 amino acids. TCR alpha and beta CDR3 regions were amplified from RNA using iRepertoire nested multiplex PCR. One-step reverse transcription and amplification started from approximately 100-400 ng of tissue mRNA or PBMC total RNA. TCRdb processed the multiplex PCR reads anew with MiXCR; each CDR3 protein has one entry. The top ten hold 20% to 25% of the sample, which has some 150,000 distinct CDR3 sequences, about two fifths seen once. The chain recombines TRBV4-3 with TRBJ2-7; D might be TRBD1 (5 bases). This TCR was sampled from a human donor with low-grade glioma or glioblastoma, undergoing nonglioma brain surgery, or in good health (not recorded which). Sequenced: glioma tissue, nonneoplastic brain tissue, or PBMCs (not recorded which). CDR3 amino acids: CASSLMAGSGYEQYF. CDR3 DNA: TGCGCCAGCAGCTTGATGGCAGGGTCGGGCTACGAGCAGTACTTC.